This entry concerns a single T cell receptor beta chain. What this receptor recognizes is not known. One base away there is no much larger clone; base qualities are not given. Genomic DNA was isolated from the sorted cells so that the TCRbeta CDR3 region could be sequenced. TCRbeta CDR3 regions were sequenced using the immunoSEQ Assay. The clones in this table, taken by TCRdb from immuneACCESS, are in-frame only. Not every clone is retained; where verified, under half of the shortfall comes from an unresolved V gene, and the cause of the rest is unknown. This sample gives more than 65,000 clones in total; roughly 88% of them show up just once. The ten largest clones add up to around 0.78% of the sample. This sample is part of a study of OX40 agonist ivuxolimab in advanced cancers. A note on the overall study: Ivuxolimab, which targeted the costimulatory receptor OX40 (CD134), was an agonistic, fully human IgG2 monoclonal antibody. Intravenous ivuxolimab was administered to patients every 2 weeks at six dose levels: 0.01, 0.1, 0.3, 1.5, 3 and 10 mg/kg. Among the approximately 50 dose-escalation patients, 19 had hepatocellular carcinoma, around 15 melanoma, 9 renal cell carcinoma and 9 head and neck cancer. The dose-escalation cohort was around 83% male with a mean age of approximately 60 years, ranging from about 20 to 85. Prior anti-PD-1, anti-PD-L1 or anti-CTLA-4 therapy was permitted, and roughly two fifths of dose-escalation patients had received checkpoint inhibitors. Partial responses were achieved by three dose-escalation patients, of whom one had hepatocellular carcinoma and two had cutaneous melanoma. Peripheral TCRbeta sequencing aimed to test whether ivuxolimab altered TCR sequence diversity and caused clonal T-cell expansion. The paper describes the monotherapy dose-escalation part (N ≈ 49 patients) of the phase I trial of ivuxolimab. Results and caveats for the whole study, not just this receptor: Low levels of normalized T-cell clonal expansion were also seen in some nonresponding patients. After ivuxolimab, more expanded clones were found on average in CD8+ T cells than in CD4+ T cells. In the 0.1-3.0 mg/kg groups, partial responders were among the patients with the lowest normalized peripheral clonal expansion, particularly in CD8+ T cells. At doses of 0.1 to 3.0 mg/kg, clonal expansion of both CD4+ and CD8+ T cells in blood was seen between baseline and week 6. The antigen specificity of the clonally expanded peripheral T cells was not determined.

The germline V gene gives CDR1 as SGHDN and CDR2 as FVKESK. Its CDR3 holds 13 amino acids, cysteine through phenylalanine. The CDR3 DNA has 39 bases and is translated from base 1. The junction carries 8 bases between V and J, which are trimmed by 4 bases and 2 bases respectively. The trial excluded patients who had a history of autoimmune disease or were on systemic immunosuppression. Peripheral blood for TCR sequencing was drawn from every dose cohort at baseline, at cycle 4 day 1 and at cycle 7 day 1. Samples came from an open-label, multicenter, first-in-human phase I dose-escalation trial of ivuxolimab. Adults with locally advanced or metastatic melanoma, renal cell carcinoma, hepatocellular carcinoma or head and neck squamous cell carcinoma were enrolled in the trial. Before TCR sequencing, CD4+ T cells and CD8+ T cells were sorted from peripheral blood as separate populations.

The sequence is built from TRBV14 and TRBJ1-2; matching of 5 bases hints at TRBD1 as the D gene. Sequenced material: CD4+ or CD8+ T cells sorted from blood, taken in a trial of the OX40 agonist ivuxolimab. This TCR was recovered from an adult with an advanced solid tumor such as melanoma, head and neck, liver or kidney cancer. The nucleotide sequence is given as TGTGCCAGCAGCCGAGCAGGGAACTATGGCTACACCTTC. The encoded protein is CASSRAGNYGYTF.